This T cell receptor beta chain was observed in a study of cytomegalovirus exposure and HLA in healthy donors. A remark on this clone: Its target is unknown.

Trimming took off 5 bases at V and 1 base at J, with 15 bases between the two ends. The germline V gene encodes CDR1 MNHEY and CDR2 SMNVEV (reference sequence). The CDR3 loop spans 16 amino acids. Amplification used 60 Vbeta primers and 13 Jbeta primers. Repertoires were generated with immunoSEQ multiplex PCR, while TCRdb's copy carries only in-frame clones and drops some. The sample has roughly 120,000 clones, roughly two thirds seen once; the top ten hold 1.5% to 2%. Study-level findings and limits: Accurate prediction of most subjects' HLA-A and HLA-B alleles from TCR beta sequences was reported.

The TCR sequence derives from a man aged 25 to 40 in good health and CMV-seropositive. This sequence joins TRBV27 and TRBJ2-1; TRBD1 is a possible D gene (5 bases). The sequenced material came from PBMCs. The CDR3 loop reads CASSLLRQFSYNEQFF. The CDR3 nucleotides are TGTGCCAGCAGTCTACTTCGACAGTTTTCCTACAATGAGCAGTTCTTC.